This T cell receptor beta chain was sequenced during a study of blood T cell repertoires in COVID-19 (dated by TCRdb to about 2020). For the wider study: Collaborator samples came from the United States, Italy and Spain and covered acute and convalescent phases of COVID-19. A de-identified subject ID, COVID-19 status, age in years and sex were almost always included in the sample metadata. The repertoires were made available in a free public database intended to serve as a resource for research on the immune response to SARS-CoV-2. Where HLA class I and class II types were available, the types were taken from metadata supplied by the sample provider, not from assay-based typing. The material from the prospective study consisted of cDNA or gDNA derived from T cells, B-cell-depleted T cells, or PBMCs. The samples were drawn from the first 160 participants of the ongoing ImmuneRACE study and from 1,200 or so subjects provided by 6 global collaborators. Subjects who had been exposed to COVID-19, were actively infected with it, or had recovered from it provided the deeply sampled blood TCRbeta repertoires that made up the dataset.

From V the trimming removes 7 bases and from J it removes 0 bases, while the gene matches leave 9 bases of the junction unaccounted for. Measured from the cysteine to the phenylalanine, the CDR3 is 17 residues long. Just the 51-base CDR3 DNA is kept, in frame starting at base 1. From a lookup of the germline V gene, CDR1 and CDR2 are WSHSY and SAAADI. The collaborating institutions used their own protocols to collect whole blood in K2EDTA tubes. For TCRbeta analysis, collaborator samples were shipped as frozen whole blood, as isolated PBMCs, or as DNA extracted from either sample type. The immunoSEQ Assay, a bias-controlled multiplex PCR, was used to amplify TCRbeta CDR3 regions from genomic DNA. The paper's data handling went like this. The number of nucleated cells in each sample was estimated by amplification of reference gene primers within the assay. To quantify the absolute abundance of each unique TCRbeta CDR3 rearrangement, sequence reads were collapsed and filtered. Productive Simpson clonality was computed per sample as the square root of Simpson's diversity index over productive rearrangements. TCRdb's version of the immuneACCESS table is confined to in-frame rearrangements and falls short of the full clone set. An unresolved V gene accounts for under half of the shortfall where checked; the remainder is of unknown origin. V and J calls and clone size follow that table, whereas D and trimming were derived from the DNA. This sample gives about 130,000 clones in total; about 83% of them show up just once. The ten most abundant clones make up roughly 10% of the sample.

Summary of the overall study and its limitations: The amount of clinical and demographic metadata varied by source and participant and was provided uncurated.

As regards this clone: Its cognate antigen has yet to be identified. Base qualities are not provided; no much larger clone lies one nucleotide away.

This TCR derives from a man aged 35 to 55 with active or convalescent COVID-19. The chain was built from TRBV10-2 and TRBJ2-6, and TRBD2 matches 7 of the central bases. The sequenced material came from peripheral blood. At the DNA level, the sequence is TGCGCCAGCACGTATTCGGGGGGTAACTCTGGGGCCAACGTCCTGACTTTC. Its product reads: CASTYSGGNSGANVLTF.